The present T cell receptor (beta chain) was sequenced within a study of shared clonotypes between healthy human individuals. Study outcomes and limitations: Sampling covered nothing but blood. Tissue TCR repertoires likely differ from those found in blood. Shared clonotypes: approximately 5.3% naive CD4, roughly 3.8% naive CD8, 2% to 2.5% memory CD4, about 0.41% memory CD8. Against clonotypes common to all four donors, non-shared ones had lower generation probabilities.

The method was immunoSEQ multiplex PCR; TCRdb's version includes in-frame clones alone and lacks a portion of them. Of 2 million or so clones listed, about 95% are singletons. Remarks on this clone: What it binds is not known. The same CDR3 can be traced to other DNA sequences in this sample.

Selected positively for CCR7 and CD45RO-negative, naive CD8 cells excluded terminally differentiated effector memory CD45RA+ cells. This sequence was found in a young man in good health. Sequencing was carried out using naive CD8+ T cells sorted from blood.

The CDR3, as DNA: TGTGCCAGCAGTCTTGCGGGGAGAACAGATACGCAGTATTTT. It encodes CASSLAGRTDTQYF. The chain joins TRBV5-6 to TRBJ2-3; TRBD2 might be the D (6 bases). Germline CDR1 reads SGHDT; CDR2 reads YYEEEE. V lost 5 bases and J 3 bases, leaving 13 bases between the germline ends. The CDR3 consists of 14 residues. Drawing the rest from reference TRBV5-6 and TRBJ2-3, the complete variable domain is DAGVTQSPTHLIKTRGQQVTLRCSPKSGHDTVSWYQQALGQGPQFIFQYYEEEERQRGNFPDRFSGHQFPNYSSELNVNALLLGDSALYLCASSLAGRTDTQYFGPGTRLTVL.